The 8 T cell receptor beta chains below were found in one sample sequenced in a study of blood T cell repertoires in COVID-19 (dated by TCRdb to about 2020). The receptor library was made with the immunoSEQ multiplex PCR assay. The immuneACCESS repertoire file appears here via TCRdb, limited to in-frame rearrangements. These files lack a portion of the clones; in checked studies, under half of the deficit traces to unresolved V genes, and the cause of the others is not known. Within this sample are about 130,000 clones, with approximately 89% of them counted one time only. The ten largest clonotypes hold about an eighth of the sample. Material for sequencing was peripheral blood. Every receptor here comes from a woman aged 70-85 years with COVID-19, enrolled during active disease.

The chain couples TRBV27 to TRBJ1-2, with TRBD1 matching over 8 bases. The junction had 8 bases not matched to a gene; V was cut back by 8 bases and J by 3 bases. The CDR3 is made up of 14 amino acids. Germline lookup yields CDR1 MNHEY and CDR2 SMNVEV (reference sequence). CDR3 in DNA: TGTGCCAGCCGGGGAACAGGGGGATACTATGGCTACACCTTC. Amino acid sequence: CASRGTGGYYGYTF.

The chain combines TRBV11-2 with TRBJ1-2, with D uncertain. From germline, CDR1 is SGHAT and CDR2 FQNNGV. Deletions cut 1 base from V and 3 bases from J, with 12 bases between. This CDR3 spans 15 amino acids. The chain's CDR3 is CASSLVGAGDYGYTF. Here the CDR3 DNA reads TGTGCCAGCAGCTTAGTCGGCGCGGGTGACTATGGCTACACCTTC.

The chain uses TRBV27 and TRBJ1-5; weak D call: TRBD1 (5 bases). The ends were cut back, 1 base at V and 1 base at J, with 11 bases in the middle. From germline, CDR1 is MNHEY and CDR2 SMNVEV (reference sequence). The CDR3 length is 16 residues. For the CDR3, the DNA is TGTGCCAGCAGTTTATTCGGGGGAACAAGCAATCAGCCCCAGCATTTT. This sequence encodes CASSLFGGTSNQPQHF.

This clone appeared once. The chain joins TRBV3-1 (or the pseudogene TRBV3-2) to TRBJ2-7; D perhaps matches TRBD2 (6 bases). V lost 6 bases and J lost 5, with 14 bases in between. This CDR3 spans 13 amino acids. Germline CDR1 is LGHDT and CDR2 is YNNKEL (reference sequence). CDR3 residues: CASRPSSVNEQYF. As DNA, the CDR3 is TGTGCCAGCAGGCCCTCTAGCGTGAACGAGCAGTACTTC.

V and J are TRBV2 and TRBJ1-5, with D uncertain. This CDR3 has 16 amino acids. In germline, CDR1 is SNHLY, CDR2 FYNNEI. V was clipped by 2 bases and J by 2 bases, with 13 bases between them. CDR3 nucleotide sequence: TGTGCCAGCAGTGAAAGGGAGATTGATGGCAATCAGCCCCAGCATTTT. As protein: CASSEREIDGNQPQHF.

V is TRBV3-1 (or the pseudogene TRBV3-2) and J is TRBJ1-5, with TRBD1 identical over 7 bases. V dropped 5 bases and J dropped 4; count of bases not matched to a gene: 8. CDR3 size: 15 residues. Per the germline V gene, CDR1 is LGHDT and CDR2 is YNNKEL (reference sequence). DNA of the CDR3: TGTGCCAGCAGCTCGGCCGGGACAGAGAATCAGCCCCAGCATTTT. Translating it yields CASSSAGTENQPQHF.

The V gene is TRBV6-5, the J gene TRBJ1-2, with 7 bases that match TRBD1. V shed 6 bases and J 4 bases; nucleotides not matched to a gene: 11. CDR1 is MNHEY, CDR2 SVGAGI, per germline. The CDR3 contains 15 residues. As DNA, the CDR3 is TGTGCCAGCAGCCCGGACCCAGGGGGAAGCTATGGCTACACCTTC. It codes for CASSPDPGGSYGYTF.

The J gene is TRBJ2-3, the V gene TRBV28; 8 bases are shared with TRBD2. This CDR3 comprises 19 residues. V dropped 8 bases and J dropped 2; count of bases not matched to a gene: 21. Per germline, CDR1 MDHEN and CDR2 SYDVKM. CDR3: CASAPNGQWGGGSTDTQYF. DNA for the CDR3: TGTGCCAGCGCCCCCAACGGCCAATGGGGCGGGGGGTCCACAGATACGCAGTATTTT.